Below are 19 T cell receptor beta chains sequenced from a single sample in a study of CD8 T cells in ankylosing spondylitis. MiXCR, run by TCRdb on the 5' RACE reads, gives a single entry per CDR3 protein. The profile shows more than 250,000 distinct CDR3 sequences, 11% of them singletons. Sequencing used blood, either unsorted or a sorted T cell fraction (not recorded which). The source is a female donor with ankylosing spondylitis or in good health (not recorded which).

The chain joins TRBV5-1 to TRBJ2-7; possibly TRBD1 for D (5 bases). The germline CDR1 and CDR2 sequences are SGHRS and YFSETQ. The V and J ends lost 5 bases and 0 bases respectively, with 9 bases between them. There are 13 residues in the CDR3. The CDR3 loop reads CASRPDNSYEQYF. Written as DNA, the CDR3 is TGCGCCAGCAGACCGGACAACTCCTACGAGCAGTACTTC.

This chain joins TRBV5-1 and TRBJ2-1; 9 positions agree with TRBD2. This CDR3 comprises 17 residues. From germline, CDR1 is SGHRS and CDR2 YFSETQ. The trim removed 4 bases at V and 4 bases at J, leaving 12 bases unmatched. CDR3 coding DNA: TGCGCCAGCAGCCCTATCGGCGGGAGGGCCGGTTACAATGAGCAGTTCTTC. It translates to CASSPIGGRAGYNEQFF.

In regard to this clonotype: A much larger clone lies a single base off, so this may be a read error. This chain joins TRBV5-1 and TRBJ2-2; 9 nucleotides agree with TRBD1. This CDR3 comprises 16 residues. Germline V lookup: CDR1 SGHRS, CDR2 YFSETQ. The CDR3 bases are TGCGCCAGCAGCTTGCTGGGGACAGGGAACACCTGGGAGCTGTTTTTT. Translated: CASSLLGTGNTWELFF.

Many counts were recorded for this clonotype. The chain has TRBV10-2 and TRBJ2-7, with 7 bases fitting TRBD1. Germline V CDR1 and CDR2: WSHSY, SAAADI. V gave up 6 bases and J gave up 1 base; unmatched junction bases: 0. The CDR3 is made up of 12 amino acids. CDR3 DNA sequence: TGCGCCAGCAGGGGACAGTCCTACGAGCAGTACTTC. It is translated as CASRGQSYEQYF.

This clonotype was picked up many times. V usage is TRBV5-1 and J usage is TRBJ1-1, with D possibly matching TRBD1 (5 bases). The CDR3 has 16 amino acids. With 2 bases removed from V and 5 bases from J, the gap between germline ends came to 19 bases. Per germline, CDR1 SGHRS and CDR2 YFSETQ. The DNA of the CDR3 is TGCGCCAGCAGCTTTCCTGATCCGGGACTCGTAACTGAAGCTTTCTTT. Protein: CASSFPDPGLVTEAFF.

This clonotype was found many times. This chain links TRBV5-1 with TRBJ2-5; D could derive from TRBD1 or TRBD2 (6 bases each). This CDR3 has 14 amino acids. The ends were cut back, 3 bases at V and 5 bases at J, with 14 bases in the middle. CDR1 is SGHRS and CDR2 is YFSETQ in the germline V gene. The DNA for the CDR3 is TGCGCCAGCAGCTCAGGAGGGGGGTTTGAGACCCAGTACTTC. Protein sequence: CASSSGGGFETQYF.

This clonotype was detected many times. This chain connects TRBV20-1 to TRBJ1-5; D possibly corresponds to TRBD1 (6 bases). V was pared by 1 base and J by 0 bases, with 10 bases between. The CDR3 extends over 15 amino acids. Looked up from germline, CDR1 is DFQATT and CDR2 is SNEGSKA (reference sequence). For the CDR3, the DNA is TGCAGTGCTAGAGGGACAGCAGATAGCAATCAGCCCCAGCATTTT. Protein product: CSARGTADSNQPQHF.

There are many counts of this clonotype. The rearrangement joins TRBV5-1 to TRBJ2-1; the D is unclear. The CDR3 has 15 residues. The V end was cut by 4 bases, the J end by 1 base, with 12 bases between. CDR1 is SGHRS and CDR2 is YFSETQ in the germline V gene. The CDR3 reads CASSLGPESYNEQFF. The CDR3 DNA reads TGCGCCAGCAGCCTAGGCCCGGAATCCTACAATGAGCAGTTCTTC.

This clonotype was seen ten or more times. The rearrangement uses TRBV28 and TRBJ2-1; D might be TRBD1 or TRBD2, each matching 5 bases. CDR1 is MDHEN and CDR2 is SYDVKM in the germline V gene. CDR3 length: 10 residues. V lost 4 bases and J 12 bases, leaving 7 bases between the germline ends. The CDR3 loop is CASSSGTQFF. The CDR3 nucleotides are TGTGCCAGCAGTTCGGGGACGCAGTTCTTC.

This clonotype was seen repeatedly, ten times or more. This sequence joins TRBV4-1 and TRBJ2-3, with TRBD2 matching over 9 bases. The CDR3 covers 19 residues. V shed 0 bases and J 7 bases; nucleotides not matched to a gene: 17. The germline gives CDR1 MGHRA, CDR2 YSYEKL. The CDR3 DNA sequence: TGCGCCAGCAGCCAAGATGAAGAGGTTGGGGGACTAGCCCCCTATACGCAGTATTTT. Translating gives CASSQDEEVGGLAPYTQYF.

This clonotype was seen many times. The genes are TRBV29-1 and TRBJ2-1; a weak D match, TRBD2 (5 bases). CDR1 SQVTM and CDR2 ANQGSEA come from the germline V gene. Trimming removed 8 bases from V and 10 bases from J, with 24 bases in between. This CDR3 is 14 amino acids long. The DNA for the CDR3 is TGCAGCACAAATAAGGACTTCGAAGTAGAGGAGCAGTTCTTC. This codes for CSTNKDFEVEEQFF.

The chain joins TRBV6-1 to TRBJ1-5; D unclear. The CDR3 contains 19 residues. V shed 6 bases and J shed 4 bases, with 28 bases lying between them. CDR1 and CDR2 (germline): MNHNS, SASEGT. CDR3 protein: CASSPSVQAPVSANQPQHF. CDR3 DNA sequence: TGTGCCAGCAGCCCTTCGGTCCAGGCCCCGGTCAGTGCTAATCAGCCCCAGCATTTT.

V is TRBV27 and J is TRBJ2-4; unclear D gene. Per germline, CDR1 MNHEY and CDR2 SMNVEV (reference sequence). Trimming cost V 5 bases and J 0 bases, with 14 bases left between them. The length of the CDR3 is 16 residues. The DNA of the CDR3 is TGTGCCAGCAGTCTTGACTCGTCGGTAGCCAAAAACATTCAGTACTTC. Its protein is CASSLDSSVAKNIQYF.

Details on this clonotype: One junction end disagrees with the germline gene, perhaps due to a read error. The chain has TRBV20-1 and TRBJ2-1; the match to TRBD2 covers 10 bases. The CDR3 has 16 amino acids. Germline CDR1 and CDR2: DFQATT and SNEGSKA (reference sequence). The CDR3 loop is CCASPSGSPSYNEQFF. CDR3 nucleotide sequence: TGCTGTGCTAGCCCTAGCGGGAGCCCATCCTACAATGAGCAGTTCTTC.

The chain recombines TRBV5-1 with TRBJ1-5, with D possibly being TRBD1 (5 bases). CDR3 size: 14 residues. Germline CDR1 and CDR2: SGHRS and YFSETQ. V was trimmed by 5 bases and J by 7 bases, leaving 16 bases between them. The CDR3 DNA is TGCGCCAGCAGTGAGGGACCTAAGGGACAGCCCCAGCATTTT. This sequence encodes CASSEGPKGQPQHF. Full variable domain (missing parts from reference TRBV5-1 and TRBJ1-5): KAGVTQTPRYLIKTRGQQVTLSCSPISGHRSVSWYQQTPGQGLQFLFEYFSETQRNKGNFPGRFSGRQFSNSRSEMNVSTLELGDSALYLCASSEGPKGQPQHFGDGTRLSIL.

There are many counts of this clonotype. V usage is TRBV25-1 and J usage is TRBJ2-3; 7 bases align to TRBD1. This CDR3 is 16 amino acids long. V lost 3 bases and J lost 2; bases outside the gene matches: 8. Germline-derived CDR1 and CDR2 are MGHDK and SYGVNS. CDR3 coding DNA: TGTGCCAGCAGTGATCGACGGGACAGTAACACAGATACGCAGTATTTT. This codes for CASSDRRDSNTDTQYF.

The CDR3 nucleotides read TGTGCCAGCAGCCCTCGACAGCGGTCTAACTATGGCTACACCTTC. Amino acids: CASSPRQRSNYGYTF. V usage is TRBV13 and J usage is TRBJ1-2; possible D gene TRBD1, 5 bases. V dropped 5 bases and J dropped 0 bases, with 13 bases sitting between them. Per the germline V gene, CDR1 is PRHDT and CDR2 is FYEKMQ (reference sequence). The CDR3 loop spans 15 amino acids.

This clonotype was counted many times. The rearrangement joins TRBV5-8 to TRBJ2-1; no clear D. V was shortened by 4 bases and J by 8 bases, with 7 bases between the two germline ends. From germline, CDR1 is SGHTS and CDR2 YDEGEE. The CDR3 extends over 11 amino acids. The CDR3 bases are TGTGCCAGCAGCCGAACTGATGAGCAGTTCTTC. Encoded protein: CASSRTDEQFF. Together with reference TRBV5-8 and TRBJ2-1, the CDR3 gives the full variable domain: EAGVTQSPTHLIKTRGQQATLRCSPISGHTSVYWYQQALGLGLQFLLWYDEGEERNRGNFPPRFSGRQFPNYSSELNVNALELEDSALYLCASSRTDEQFFGPGTRLTVL.

This clonotype occurred many times. The J gene is TRBJ2-4, the V gene TRBV7-2; 7 nucleotides align to TRBD1. Germline trimming cut 4 bases from V and 6 bases from J; bases unmatched to any gene: 3. Germline V gene lookup returns CDR1 SGHTA and CDR2 FQGNSA. The CDR3 runs to 13 residues. DNA for the CDR3: TGTGCCAGCAGCTGGACAGGAGGAAACATTCAGTACTTC. This encodes CASSWTGGNIQYF.